What follows are 13 T cell receptor beta chains derived from one specimen sequenced in a study of T cell repertoires in cytomegalovirus infection. In TCRdb, the reads were re-called with MiXCR into one record per CDR3 protein. This sample has about 230,000 distinct CDR3 sequences; under 25% occur once, and the top ten carry approximately 18%. What was sequenced was CD8+ T cells from PBMCs. The receptors here all came from a human donor in good health (CMV status not recorded). Some clones in this sample may be carry-over from other donors' samples.

This clonotype was detected a few times. The V call is TRBV6-2 or TRBV6-3, the J call TRBJ1-2, with 9 bases identical to TRBD1. V shed 5 bases and J 6 bases; nucleotides not matched to a gene: 4. The CDR3 loop spans 13 amino acids. Germline CDR1 MNHEY, CDR2 SVGEGT. The CDR3 is CASSERTGDGYTF. CDR3 bases: TGTGCCAGCAGTGAAAGGACAGGGGATGGCTACACCTTC.

Many counts were recorded for this clonotype. The J gene is TRBJ1-5, the V gene TRBV7-9; D is uncertain. CDR3 length: 12 residues. Germline assignment: CDR1 SEHNR and CDR2 FQNEAQ (reference sequence). Trimming removed 1 base at V and 7 bases at J, with 5 bases between. The CDR3 region is CASSLGGQPQHF. In DNA, the CDR3 is TGTGCCAGCAGCTTAGGCGGACAGCCCCAGCATTTT.

This clonotype was seen many times. The J gene is TRBJ2-2, the V gene TRBV5-4; D is ambiguous. Germline V lookup: CDR1 SGHNT, CDR2 YYREEE (reference sequence). CDR3 length: 13 residues. The V gene lost 0 bases and the J gene lost 3 bases, with 3 bases spanning the gap. As DNA, the CDR3 is TGTGCCAGCAGCTTGGAGGACACCGGGGAGCTGTTTTTT. It encodes CASSLEDTGELFF.

The chain has TRBV20-1 and TRBJ2-7; TRBD2 aligns across 7 bases. Germline loops: CDR1 DFQATT, CDR2 SNEGSKA (reference sequence). The length of the CDR3 is 14 residues. V lost 4 bases and J lost 0; bases outside the gene matches: 6. This CDR3 is CSATGGTFSYEQYF. Here the CDR3 DNA reads TGCAGTGCTACCGGGGGGACCTTCTCCTACGAGCAGTACTTC.

This clonotype was picked up many times. The chain uses TRBV11-3 and TRBJ2-6; D is possibly TRBD1 (6 bases). The CDR3 spans 17 residues. The ends were cut back, 3 bases at V and 0 bases at J, with 12 bases in the middle. Germline CDR1 and CDR2: SGHNT and YENEEA. CDR3 protein: CASSFQGSSSGANVLTF. The DNA of the CDR3 is TGTGCCAGCAGCTTTCAGGGGTCAAGCTCTGGGGCCAACGTCCTGACTTTC.

This chain uses TRBV12-3 or TRBV12-4 with TRBJ2-5; 10 positions match TRBD1. With 7 bases clipped from V and 5 bases from J, the junction kept 10 bases outside the gene matches. The CDR3 loop spans 15 amino acids. The CDR3 is CASTTGTGVMETQYF. The CDR3 region has the DNA TGTGCCAGCACTACCGGGACAGGGGTAATGGAGACCCAGTACTTC.

V gene TRBV15 combines with J gene TRBJ1-5, with TRBD1 as a possible D gene (5 bases). Trimming shortened V by 5 bases and J by 3 bases, and 14 bases separated the two germline ends. The CDR3 totals 15 residues. Germline-derived CDR1 and CDR2 are LNHNV and YYDKDF (reference sequence). The CDR3 DNA is TGTGCCACCAGCGCGGGACTCCTGGACAATCAGCCCCAGCATTTT. Amino acid sequence: CATSAGLLDNQPQHF.

This clonotype was detected a few times. The gene calls are TRBV28 and TRBJ2-3, with TRBD2 matching over 11 bases. Germline loops: CDR1 MDHEN, CDR2 SYDVKM. V dropped 5 bases and J dropped 5; count of bases not matched to a gene: 9. The CDR3 covers 16 residues. The CDR3 spells CASSQIAGGQGDTQYF. For the CDR3, the DNA is TGTGCCAGCAGTCAAATAGCGGGGGGGCAGGGAGATACGCAGTATTTT.

The V and J genes are TRBV5-1 and TRBJ2-1; D is undetermined. The CDR3 has 13 amino acids. The germline V gene encodes CDR1 SGHRS and CDR2 YFSETQ. Trimming stripped 1 base from V and 8 bases from J, with 10 bases between. The CDR3, as DNA: TGCGCCAGCAGCTTGTTTATCCGGGATGAGCAGTTCTTC. This sequence encodes CASSLFIRDEQFF.

The sample holds a few counts of this clonotype. This chain links TRBV20-1 with TRBJ2-3; 8 bases are shared with TRBD2. V was clipped by 1 base and J by 3 bases; unmatched bases: 6. From germline, CDR1 is DFQATT and CDR2 SNEGSKA (reference sequence). This CDR3 comprises 15 residues. The CDR3 loop is CSARGIAGWTDTQYF. The CDR3 DNA is TGCAGTGCTAGAGGAATAGCGGGGTGGACAGATACGCAGTATTTT.

There are a few counts of this clonotype. The J gene is TRBJ2-2, the V gene TRBV2; D is ambiguous. Trimming stripped 6 bases from V and 1 base from J, with 6 bases between. This CDR3 region has 13 residues. Germline-derived CDR1 and CDR2 are SNHLY and FYNNEI. CDR3 in DNA: TGTGCCAGCAGAAAAATGAACACCGGGGAGCTGTTTTTT. It is translated as CASRKMNTGELFF.

The chain combines TRBV28 with TRBJ2-1; TRBD2 matches 10 bases. The germline V gene has CDR1 MDHEN and CDR2 SYDVKM. Unmatched junction bases numbered 13, after V lost 6 bases and J lost 8 bases. CDR3 length: 16 residues. The CDR3 loop is CASRPALAGERHEQFF. The DNA of the CDR3 is TGTGCCAGCAGACCAGCTCTAGCGGGGGAAAGGCATGAGCAGTTCTTC.

V usage is TRBV19 and J usage is TRBJ1-1; no definite D call. Germline values: CDR1 LNHDA, CDR2 SQIVND (reference sequence). The CDR3 contains 14 residues. The ends were cut back, 5 bases at V and 1 base at J, with 11 bases in the middle. The CDR3 sequence: CASSWADSNTEAFF. CDR3 nucleotides: TGTGCCAGTAGTTGGGCGGACTCGAACACTGAAGCTTTCTTT.